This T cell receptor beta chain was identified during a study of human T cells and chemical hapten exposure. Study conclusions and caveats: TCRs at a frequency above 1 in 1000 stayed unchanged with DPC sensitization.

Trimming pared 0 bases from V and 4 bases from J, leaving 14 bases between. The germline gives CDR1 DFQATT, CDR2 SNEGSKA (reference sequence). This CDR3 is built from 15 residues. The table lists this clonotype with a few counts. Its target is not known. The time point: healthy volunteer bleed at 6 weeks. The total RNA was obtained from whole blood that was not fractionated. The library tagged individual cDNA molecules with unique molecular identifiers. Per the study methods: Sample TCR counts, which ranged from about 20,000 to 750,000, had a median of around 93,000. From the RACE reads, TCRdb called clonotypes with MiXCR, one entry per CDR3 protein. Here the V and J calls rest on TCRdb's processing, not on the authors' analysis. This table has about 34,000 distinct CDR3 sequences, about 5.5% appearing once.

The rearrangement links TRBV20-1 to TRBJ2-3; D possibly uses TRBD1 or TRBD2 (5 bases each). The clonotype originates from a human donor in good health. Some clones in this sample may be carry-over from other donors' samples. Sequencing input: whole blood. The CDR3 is CSARDPGLIPDTQYF. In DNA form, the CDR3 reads TGCAGTGCTAGAGATCCGGGGCTGATACCAGATACGCAGTATTTT.